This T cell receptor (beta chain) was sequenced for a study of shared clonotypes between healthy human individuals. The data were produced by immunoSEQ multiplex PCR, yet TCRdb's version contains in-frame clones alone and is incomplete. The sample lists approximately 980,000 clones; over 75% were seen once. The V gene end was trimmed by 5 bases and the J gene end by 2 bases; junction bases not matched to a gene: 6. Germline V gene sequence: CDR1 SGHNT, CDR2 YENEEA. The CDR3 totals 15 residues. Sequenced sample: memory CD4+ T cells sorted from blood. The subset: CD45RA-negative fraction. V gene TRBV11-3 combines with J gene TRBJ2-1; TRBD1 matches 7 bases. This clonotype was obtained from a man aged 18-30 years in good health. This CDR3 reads CASSQQGTPYNEQFF. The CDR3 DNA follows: TGTGCCAGCAGCCAACAGGGGACACCCTACAATGAGCAGTTCTTC.